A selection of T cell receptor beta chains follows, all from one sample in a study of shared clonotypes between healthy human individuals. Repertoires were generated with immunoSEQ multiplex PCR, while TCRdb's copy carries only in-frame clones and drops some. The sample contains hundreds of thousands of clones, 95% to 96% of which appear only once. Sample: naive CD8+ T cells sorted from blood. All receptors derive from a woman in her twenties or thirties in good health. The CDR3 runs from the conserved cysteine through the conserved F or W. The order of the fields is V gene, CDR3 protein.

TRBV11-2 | CASSRGLAAYNEQFF
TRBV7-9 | CASSSRGARAEAFF
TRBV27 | CASSPGGHEQYF
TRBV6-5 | CASSSGTYYEQYF
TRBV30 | CAWSVLGGANGYTF
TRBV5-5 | CASSRKRDINYGYTF
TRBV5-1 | CASSLASGGLGGANVLTF
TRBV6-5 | CASSVGLHTGELFF
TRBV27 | CASSLSDGWNEQFF
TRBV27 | CASSLRDGRYEQYF
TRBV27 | CASSNLVRNIQYF
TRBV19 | CASSTSGAYEQYF
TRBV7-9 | CASRGTGYEQYF
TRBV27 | CASSPGTSGRDEQYF
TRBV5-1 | CASSLVGLGNTEAFF
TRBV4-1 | CASSQVVNSYNYGYTF
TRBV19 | CASSDGAGVGNEQFF
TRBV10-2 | CASYRAYGYTF
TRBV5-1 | CASSLIGQRIDEQYF
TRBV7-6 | CASSLEEEYNEQFF
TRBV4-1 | CASSHIASNEQFF
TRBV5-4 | CASPASSGHNEQFF
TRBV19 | CASSDPQVYGYTF
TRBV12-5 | CASGSGTSSTDTQYF
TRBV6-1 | CASSEGVSRRQETQYF
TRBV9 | CASSVGDRGPEQYF
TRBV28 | CASSLFQGTEAFF
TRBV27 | CASKGSRTGELFF
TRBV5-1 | CASSLAEGKAREQYF
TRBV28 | CASSLGLAGPIYNEQFF
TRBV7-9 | CASSPGGGGNQPQHF
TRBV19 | CASSITAIYGYTF
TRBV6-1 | CASGRSYNEQFF
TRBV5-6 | CASSLASREAEAFF
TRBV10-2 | CASSDPTAKPSGANVLTF
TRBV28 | CASSLSEGLTYEQYF
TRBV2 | CASEWGTGELFF
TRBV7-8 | CASSPRIGAANYEQYF
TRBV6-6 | CASSYPYSGYNEQFF